This T cell receptor (beta chain) was captured by sequencing in a study of T cells after yellow fever vaccination. Study at large: Fractions of limited cellularity were prepared by means of SMART-Seq v4 Ultra Low Input.

The TCR cDNA carried a universal primer site and UMIs from 5'RACE template switching. Each CDR3 protein gets one entry after TCRdb re-called the 5' RACE reads with MiXCR. Among 240,000 or so distinct CDR3 sequences, less than 9% were seen once, and the ten largest hold around 0.9%. This CDR3 is 17 amino acids long. Germline CDR1 and CDR2: MNHGY and SVAAGI. Deletions cut 8 bases from V and 5 bases from J, with 26 bases between. Sequenced material: CD4+ T cells sorted from PBMCs, taken 15 days after the yellow fever booster vaccination. The source of this sequence is a man aged 25-45 years who received the YFV17D yellow fever vaccine. This chain joins TRBV6-9 and TRBJ2-3, with a weak D call TRBD2 (6 bases). Written as DNA, the CDR3 is TGTGCCAGCCCTATTCGTCCGCGGGGCGGACCAGAAGATACGCAGTATTTT. This codes for CASPIRPRGGPEDTQYF.